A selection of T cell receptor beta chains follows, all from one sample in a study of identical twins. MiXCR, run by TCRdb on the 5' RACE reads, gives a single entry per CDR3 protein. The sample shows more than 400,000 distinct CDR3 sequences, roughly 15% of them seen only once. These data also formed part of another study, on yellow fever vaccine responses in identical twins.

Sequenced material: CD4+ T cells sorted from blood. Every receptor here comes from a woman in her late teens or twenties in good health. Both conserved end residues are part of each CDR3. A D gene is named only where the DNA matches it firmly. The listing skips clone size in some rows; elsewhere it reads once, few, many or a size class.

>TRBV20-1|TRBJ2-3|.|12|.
CSATPRTDTQYF
TGCAGTGCTACCCCCCGCACAGATACGCAGTATTTT
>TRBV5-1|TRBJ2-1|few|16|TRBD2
CASSPLTSGQNNEQFF
TGCGCCAGCAGCCCACTAACTAGCGGGCAGAACAATGAGCAGTTCTTC
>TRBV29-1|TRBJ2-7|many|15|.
CSVGWDSQGKGEQYF
TGCAGCGTCGGGTGGGACTCCCAAGGCAAAGGCGAGCAGTACTTC
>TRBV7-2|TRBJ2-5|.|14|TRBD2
CASPLAGGAETQYF
TGTGCCAGCCCCTTGGCGGGAGGGGCGGAGACCCAGTACTTC
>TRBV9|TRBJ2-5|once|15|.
CASSAYGGAEETQYF
TGTGCCAGCAGCGCTTATGGGGGGGCAGAAGAGACCCAGTACTTC
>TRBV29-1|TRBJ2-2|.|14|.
CSVLGPVDSGELFF
TGCAGCGTTTTGGGCCCAGTCGACTCTGGGGAGCTGTTTTTT
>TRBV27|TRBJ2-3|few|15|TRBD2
CASSGLAVFTDTQYF
TGTGCCAGCAGCGGACTAGCGGTCTTCACAGATACGCAGTATTTT
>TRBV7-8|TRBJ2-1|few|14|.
CASSPRRVKSEQFF
TGTGCCAGCAGCCCCAGAAGGGTGAAGAGTGAGCAGTTCTTC
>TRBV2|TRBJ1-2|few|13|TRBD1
CASRGQGADGYTF
TGTGCCAGCAGGGGACAGGGGGCGGATGGCTACACCTTC
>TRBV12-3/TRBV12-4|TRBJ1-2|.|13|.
CASSSPKNYGYTF
TGTGCCAGCAGTTCCCCTAAGAACTATGGCTACACCTTC
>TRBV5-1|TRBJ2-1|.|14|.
CASSPLTSGNEQFF
TGCGCCAGCAGCCCTCTGACTAGTGGCAATGAGCAGTTCTTC
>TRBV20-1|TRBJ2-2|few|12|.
CSGAANTGELFF
TGCAGTGGGGCCGCGAACACCGGGGAGCTGTTTTTT
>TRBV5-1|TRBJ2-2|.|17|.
CASSLGVLSPNTGELFF
TGCGCCAGCAGCTTGGGGGTACTTTCCCCGAACACCGGGGAGCTGTTTTTT
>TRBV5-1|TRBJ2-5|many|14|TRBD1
CASSTGTAKETQYF
TGCGCCAGCAGCACCGGGACAGCTAAAGAGACCCAGTACTTC
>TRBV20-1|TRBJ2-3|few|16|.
CSATTIGDPSTDTQYF
TGCAGTGCTACAACAATCGGGGACCCCAGCACAGATACGCAGTATTTT
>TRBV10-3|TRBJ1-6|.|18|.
CAISEGQGTSSYNSPLHF
TGTGCCATCAGTGAAGGGCAGGGGACGAGCTCCTATAATTCACCCCTCCACTTT
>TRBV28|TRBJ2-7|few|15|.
CASVTSGTGSYEQYF
TGTGCCAGCGTAACATCCGGGACGGGCTCCTACGAGCAGTACTTC
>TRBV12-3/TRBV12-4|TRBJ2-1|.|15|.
CASSPSPSSYNEQFF
TGTGCCAGCAGCCCGAGTCCGAGCTCCTACAATGAGCAGTTCTTC
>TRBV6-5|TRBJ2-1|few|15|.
CASSYSGPSFSEQFF
TGTGCCAGCAGTTACTCAGGCCCATCTTTTTCCGAGCAGTTCTTC
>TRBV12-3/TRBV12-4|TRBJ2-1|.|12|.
CASKDDYNEQFF
TGTGCCAGCAAAGACGATTACAATGAGCAGTTCTTC
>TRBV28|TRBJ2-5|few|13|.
CAIAPQGTKTQYF
TGTGCCATCGCGCCCCAGGGGACGAAGACCCAGTACTTC
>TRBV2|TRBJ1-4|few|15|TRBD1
CASSDSGTGGEKLFF
TGTGCCAGCAGTGATTCCGGGACAGGGGGTGAAAAACTGTTTTTT
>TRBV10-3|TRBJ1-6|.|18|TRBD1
CAISESKAGGSYNSPLHF
TGTGCCATCAGTGAGTCGAAGGCAGGGGGCTCCTATAATTCACCCCTCCACTTT
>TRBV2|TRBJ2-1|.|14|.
CASIYPGAYNEQFF
TGTGCCAGCATATATCCGGGAGCCTACAATGAGCAGTTCTTC
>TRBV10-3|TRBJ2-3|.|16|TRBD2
CAISRRGVMDTDTQYF
TGTGCCATCAGTCGCCGGGGGGTTATGGACACAGATACGCAGTATTTT
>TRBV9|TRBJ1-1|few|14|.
CASSDGTGNTEAFF
TGTGCCAGCAGCGACGGGACGGGGAACACTGAAGCTTTCTTT
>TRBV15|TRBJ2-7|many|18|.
CATSSHKEEFRGSYEQYF
TGTGCCACCAGCAGCCACAAGGAAGAGTTCAGGGGCTCCTACGAGCAGTACTTC
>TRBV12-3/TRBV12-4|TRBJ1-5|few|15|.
CASSWAGDSNQPQHF
TGTGCCAGCAGCTGGGCAGGGGATAGCAATCAGCCCCAGCATTTT
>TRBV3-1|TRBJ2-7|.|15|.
CASSHFGQFPYEQYF
TGTGCCAGCAGCCACTTTGGACAGTTCCCCTACGAGCAGTACTTC
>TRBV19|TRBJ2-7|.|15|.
CASSIGGGDSYEQYF
TGTGCCAGTAGTATAGGGGGGGGCGACTCCTACGAGCAGTACTTC
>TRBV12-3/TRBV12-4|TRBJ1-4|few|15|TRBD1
CASSSHRGVVEKLFF
TGTGCCAGCAGTTCCCACAGGGGGGTTGTTGAAAAACTGTTTTTT
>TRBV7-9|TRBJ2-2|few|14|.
CASSLDALAGELFF
TGTGCCAGCAGCTTAGATGCTTTGGCCGGGGAGCTGTTTTTT
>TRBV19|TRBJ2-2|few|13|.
CASSIRNAGELFF
TGTGCCAGTAGTATTAGGAATGCCGGGGAGCTGTTTTTT
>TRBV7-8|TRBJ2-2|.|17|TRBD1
CASSLYLSQGGTGELFF
TGTGCCAGCAGCTTATACCTGTCACAGGGGGGCACCGGGGAGCTGTTTTTT